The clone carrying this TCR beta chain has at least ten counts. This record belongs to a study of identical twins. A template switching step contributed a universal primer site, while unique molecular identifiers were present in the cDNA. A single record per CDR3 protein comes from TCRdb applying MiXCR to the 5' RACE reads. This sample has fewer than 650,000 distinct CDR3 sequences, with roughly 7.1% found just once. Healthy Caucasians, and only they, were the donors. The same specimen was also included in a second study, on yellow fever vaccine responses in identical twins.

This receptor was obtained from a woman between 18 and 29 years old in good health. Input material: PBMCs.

The CDR3, as DNA: TGCGCCAGCAGCTTGATGGACCTCACTGAAGCTTTCTTT. It translates to CASSLMDLTEAFF. This chain uses TRBV5-1 with TRBJ1-1, with unresolved D. V was trimmed by 1 base and J by 4 bases, leaving 8 bases between them. The CDR3 sequence is 13 residues long. Germline loops: CDR1 SGHRS, CDR2 YFSETQ.